The sequence of this TCR beta chain was determined in a study of blood T cell repertoires in COVID-19. Overall study: Samples of COVID-19 (acute and convalescent) were obtained from the United States, Italy and Spain.

This CDR3 comprises 14 residues. Germline V gene sequence: CDR1 MDHEN, CDR2 SYDVKM. Trimming removed 5 bases at V and 5 bases at J, with 10 bases between. Here immunoSEQ multiplex PCR was the method, and the copy in TCRdb shows in-frame clones only, minus some. The profile covers 100,000 to 150,000 clones, with around three quarters appearing a single time and 2% to 2.5% taken by the ten largest. The clonotype comes from a woman aged 70-85 years with acute or convalescent COVID-19. The J gene is TRBJ1-6, the V gene TRBV28; D gene uncertain. Sequenced input: peripheral blood. CDR3 sequence (DNA): TGTGCCAGCAGTCTCAGGCCCAATAATTCACCCCTCCACTTT. Translated: CASSLRPNNSPLHF.